This entry is about one T cell receptor (beta chain). Diagnosis rested on symptoms, serum thyroxine and TRAb, thyroid ultrasound, and orbital computed tomography. PBMCs stemmed from about 9.7 ml fresh peripheral blood. These data are taken from a study of T cells in Graves' hyperthyroidism and ophthalmopathy. This CDR3 is built from 16 residues. Trimming stripped 3 bases from V and 0 bases from J, with 15 bases between. Per germline, CDR1 MNHEY and CDR2 SVGEGT. What was amplified from RNA transcripts were TCR beta CDR3 regions. An initial round of RT-PCR targeting the TCR CDR3 relied on the HTBI primer set. TCRdb redid the calling of the multiplex PCR reads with MiXCR, one entry per CDR3 protein. The sample lists about 640,000 distinct CDR3 sequences; roughly 20% were seen once.

This receptor was taken from a man aged 25-40 years with Graves' ophthalmopathy. Sequencing used blood. The chain uses TRBV6-2 or TRBV6-3 and TRBJ2-7, with D perhaps TRBD2 (5 bases). CDR3 nucleotide sequence: TGTGCCAGCAGTTATGGAATGGGCGGGCGCTCCTACGAGCAGTACTTC. The encoded protein is CASSYGMGGRSYEQYF.